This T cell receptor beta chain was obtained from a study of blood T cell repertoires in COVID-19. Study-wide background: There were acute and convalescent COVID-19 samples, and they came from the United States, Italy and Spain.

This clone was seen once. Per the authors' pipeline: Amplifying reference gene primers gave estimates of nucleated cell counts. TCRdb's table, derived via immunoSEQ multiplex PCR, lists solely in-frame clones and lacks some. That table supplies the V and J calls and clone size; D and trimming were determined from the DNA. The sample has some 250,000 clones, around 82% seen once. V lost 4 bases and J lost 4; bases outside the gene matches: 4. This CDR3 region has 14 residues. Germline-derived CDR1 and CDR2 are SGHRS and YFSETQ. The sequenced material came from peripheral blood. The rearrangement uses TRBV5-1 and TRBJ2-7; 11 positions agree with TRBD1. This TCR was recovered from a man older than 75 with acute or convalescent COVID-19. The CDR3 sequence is CASSARDRGYEQYF. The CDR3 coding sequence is TGCGCCAGCAGCGCCCGGGACAGGGGGTACGAGCAGTACTTC.